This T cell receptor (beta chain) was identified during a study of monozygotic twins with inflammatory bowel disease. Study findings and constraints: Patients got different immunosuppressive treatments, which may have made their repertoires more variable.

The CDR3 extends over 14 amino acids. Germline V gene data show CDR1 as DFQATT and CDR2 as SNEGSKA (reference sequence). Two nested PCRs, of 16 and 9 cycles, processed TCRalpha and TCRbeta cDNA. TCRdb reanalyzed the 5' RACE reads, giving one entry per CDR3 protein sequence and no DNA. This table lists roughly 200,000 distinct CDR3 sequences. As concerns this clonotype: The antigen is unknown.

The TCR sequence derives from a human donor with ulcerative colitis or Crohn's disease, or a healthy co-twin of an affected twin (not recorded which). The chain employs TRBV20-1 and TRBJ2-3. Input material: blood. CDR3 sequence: CSAANAGDTDTQYF.